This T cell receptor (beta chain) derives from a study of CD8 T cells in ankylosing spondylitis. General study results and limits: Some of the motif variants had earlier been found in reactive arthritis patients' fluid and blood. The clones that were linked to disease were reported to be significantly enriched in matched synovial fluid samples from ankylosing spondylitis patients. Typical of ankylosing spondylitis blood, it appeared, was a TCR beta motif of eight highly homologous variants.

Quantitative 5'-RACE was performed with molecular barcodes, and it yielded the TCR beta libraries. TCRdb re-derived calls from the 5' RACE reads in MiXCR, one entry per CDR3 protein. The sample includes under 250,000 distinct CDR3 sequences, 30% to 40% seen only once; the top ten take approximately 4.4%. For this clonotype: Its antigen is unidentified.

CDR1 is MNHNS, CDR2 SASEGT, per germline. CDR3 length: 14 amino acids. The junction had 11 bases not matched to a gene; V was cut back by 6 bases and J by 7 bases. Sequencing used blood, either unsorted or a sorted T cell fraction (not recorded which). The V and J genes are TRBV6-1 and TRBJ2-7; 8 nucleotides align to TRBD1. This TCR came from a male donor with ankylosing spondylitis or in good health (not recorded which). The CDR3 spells CASSRLGQGGEQYF. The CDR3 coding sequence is TGTGCCAGCAGCCGACTAGGACAGGGCGGGGAGCAGTACTTC.